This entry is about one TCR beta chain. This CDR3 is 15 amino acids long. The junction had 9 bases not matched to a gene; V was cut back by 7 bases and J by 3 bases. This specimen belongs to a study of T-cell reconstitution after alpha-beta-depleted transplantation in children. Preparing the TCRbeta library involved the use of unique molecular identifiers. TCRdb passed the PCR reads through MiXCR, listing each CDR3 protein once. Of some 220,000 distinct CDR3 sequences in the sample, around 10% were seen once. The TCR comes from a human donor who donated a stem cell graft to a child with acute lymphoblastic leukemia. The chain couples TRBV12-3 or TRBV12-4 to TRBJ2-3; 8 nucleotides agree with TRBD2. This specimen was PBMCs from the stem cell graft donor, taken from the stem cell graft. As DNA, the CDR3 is TGTGCCAGCACCTCCTGGCTAGCGGGTACAGATACGCAGTATTTT. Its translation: CASTSWLAGTDTQYF.